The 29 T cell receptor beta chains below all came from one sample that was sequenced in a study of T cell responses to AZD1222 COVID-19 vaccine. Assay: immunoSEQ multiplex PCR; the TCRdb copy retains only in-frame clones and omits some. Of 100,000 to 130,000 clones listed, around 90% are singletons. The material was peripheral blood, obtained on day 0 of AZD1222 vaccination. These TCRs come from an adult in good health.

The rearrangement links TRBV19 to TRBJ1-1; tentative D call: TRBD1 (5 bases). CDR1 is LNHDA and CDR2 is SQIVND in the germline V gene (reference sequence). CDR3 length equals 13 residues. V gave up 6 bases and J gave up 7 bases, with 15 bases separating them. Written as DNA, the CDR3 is TGTGCCAGTAGCGCGACAGCCTCCCATGAAGCTTTCTTT. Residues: CASSATASHEAFF.

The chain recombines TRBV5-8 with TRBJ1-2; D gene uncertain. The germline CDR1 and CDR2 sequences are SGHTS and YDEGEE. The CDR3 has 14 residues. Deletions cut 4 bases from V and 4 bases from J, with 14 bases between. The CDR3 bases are TGTGCCAGCAGCCTGTTACTCGGCAGCTATGGCTACACCTTC. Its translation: CASSLLLGSYGYTF.

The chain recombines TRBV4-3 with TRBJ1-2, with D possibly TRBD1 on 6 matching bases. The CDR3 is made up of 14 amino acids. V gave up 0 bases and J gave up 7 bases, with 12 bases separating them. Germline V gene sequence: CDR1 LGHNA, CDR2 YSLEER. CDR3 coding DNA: TGCGCCAGCAGCCAAGATGGGGGGCTGGGTGGCTACACCTTC. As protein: CASSQDGGLGGYTF.

The CDR3 DNA follows: TGCGCCACTCGCCCCACAGGGACTATGGATGAGCAGTTCTTC. Translating gives CATRPTGTMDEQFF. V is TRBV5-1 and J is TRBJ2-1; tentatively, D is TRBD2 (7 bases). V gave up 9 bases and J gave up 8 bases, with 21 bases separating them. The CDR3 contains 14 residues. CDR1 SGHRS and CDR2 YFSETQ come from the germline V gene.

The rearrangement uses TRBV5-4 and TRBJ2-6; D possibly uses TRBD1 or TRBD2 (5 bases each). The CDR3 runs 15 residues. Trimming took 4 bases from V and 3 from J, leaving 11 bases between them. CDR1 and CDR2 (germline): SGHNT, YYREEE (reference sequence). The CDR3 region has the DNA TGTGCCAGCAGCCCCCGGGGACGTGGGGCCAACGTCCTGACTTTC. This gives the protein CASSPRGRGANVLTF.

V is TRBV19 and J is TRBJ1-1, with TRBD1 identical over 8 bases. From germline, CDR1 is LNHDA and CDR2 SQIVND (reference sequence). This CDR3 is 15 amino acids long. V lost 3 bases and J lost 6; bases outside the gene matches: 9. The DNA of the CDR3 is TGTGCCAGTAGTATCGCCACAGGGGGATGGGCTGAAGCTTTCTTT. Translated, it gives CASSIATGGWAEAFF.

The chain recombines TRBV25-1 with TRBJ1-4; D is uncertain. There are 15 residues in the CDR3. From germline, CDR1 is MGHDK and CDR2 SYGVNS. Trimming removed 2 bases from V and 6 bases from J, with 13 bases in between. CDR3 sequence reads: CASSEHSGGHEKLFF. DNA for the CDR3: TGTGCCAGCAGTGAACACAGTGGTGGGCATGAAAAACTGTTTTTT.

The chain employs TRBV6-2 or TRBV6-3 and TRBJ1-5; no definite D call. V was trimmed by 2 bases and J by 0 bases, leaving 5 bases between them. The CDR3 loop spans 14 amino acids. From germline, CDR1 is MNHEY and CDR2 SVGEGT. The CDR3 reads CASSYRYSNQPQHF. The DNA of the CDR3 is TGTGCCAGCAGTTACAGGTATAGCAATCAGCCCCAGCATTTT.

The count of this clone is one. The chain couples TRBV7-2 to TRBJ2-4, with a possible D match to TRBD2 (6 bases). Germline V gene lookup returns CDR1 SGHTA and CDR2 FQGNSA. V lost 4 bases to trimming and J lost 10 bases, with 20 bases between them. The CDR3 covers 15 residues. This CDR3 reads CASSSRRDLATIQYF. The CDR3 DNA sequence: TGTGCCAGCAGCTCCCGCCGGGACTTGGCAACTATTCAGTACTTC.

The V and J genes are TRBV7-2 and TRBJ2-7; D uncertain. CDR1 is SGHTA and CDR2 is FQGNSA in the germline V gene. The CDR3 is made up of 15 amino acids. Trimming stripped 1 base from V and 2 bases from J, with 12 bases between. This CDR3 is CASSLEGSLTYEQYF. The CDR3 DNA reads TGTGCCAGCAGCTTAGAAGGCAGCCTAACCTACGAGCAGTACTTC. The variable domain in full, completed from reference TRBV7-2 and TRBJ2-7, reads GAGVSQSPSNKVTEKGKDVELRCDPISGHTALYWYRQSLGQGLEFLIYFQGNSAPDKSGLPSDRFSAERTGGSVSTLTIQRTQQEDSAVYLCASSLEGSLTYEQYFGPGTRLTVT.

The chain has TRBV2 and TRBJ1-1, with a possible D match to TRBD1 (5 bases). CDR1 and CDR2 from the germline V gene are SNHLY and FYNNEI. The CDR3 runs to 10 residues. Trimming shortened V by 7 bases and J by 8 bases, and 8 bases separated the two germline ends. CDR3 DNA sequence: TGTGCCAGCACTAGGGACGAAGCTTTCTTT. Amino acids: CASTRDEAFF.

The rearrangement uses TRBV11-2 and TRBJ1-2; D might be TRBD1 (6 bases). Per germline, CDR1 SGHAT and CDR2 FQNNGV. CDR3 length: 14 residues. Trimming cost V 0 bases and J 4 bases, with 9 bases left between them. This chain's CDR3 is CASSLEGRGYGYTF. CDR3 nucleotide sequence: TGTGCCAGCAGCTTAGAGGGCAGGGGCTATGGCTACACCTTC. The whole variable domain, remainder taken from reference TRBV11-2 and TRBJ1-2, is EAGVAQSPRYKIIEKRQSVAFWCNPISGHATLYWYQQILGQGPKLLIQFQNNGVVDDSQLPKDRFSAERLKGVDSTLKIQPAKLEDSAVYLCASSLEGRGYGYTFGSGTRLTVV.

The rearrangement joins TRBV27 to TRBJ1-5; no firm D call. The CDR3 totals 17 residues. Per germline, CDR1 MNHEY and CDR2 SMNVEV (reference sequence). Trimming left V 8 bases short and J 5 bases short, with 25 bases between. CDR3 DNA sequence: TGTGCCAGCCGCCCCTTTCAGGAGACGGGGTCGTATCAGCCCCAGCATTTT. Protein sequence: CASRPFQETGSYQPQHF.

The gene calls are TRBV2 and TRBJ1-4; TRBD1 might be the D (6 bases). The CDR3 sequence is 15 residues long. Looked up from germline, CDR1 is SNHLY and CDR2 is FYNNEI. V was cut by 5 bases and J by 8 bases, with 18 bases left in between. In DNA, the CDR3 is TGTGCCAGCAGTCTTGGAGGGGGTAATTGGGAAAAACTGTTTTTT. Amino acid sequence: CASSLGGGNWEKLFF.

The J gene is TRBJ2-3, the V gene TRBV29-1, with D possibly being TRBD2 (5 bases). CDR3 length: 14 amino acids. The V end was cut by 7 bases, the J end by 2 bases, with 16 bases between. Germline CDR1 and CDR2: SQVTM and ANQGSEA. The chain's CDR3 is CSAPIRGSTDTQYF. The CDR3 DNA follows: TGCAGCGCCCCGATCCGGGGATCCACAGATACGCAGTATTTT.

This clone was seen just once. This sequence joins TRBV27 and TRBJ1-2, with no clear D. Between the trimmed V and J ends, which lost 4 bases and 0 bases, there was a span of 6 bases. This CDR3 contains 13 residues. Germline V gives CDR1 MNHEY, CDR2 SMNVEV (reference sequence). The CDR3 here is CASSSFANYGYTF. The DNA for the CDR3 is TGTGCCAGCAGTTCCTTTGCTAACTATGGCTACACCTTC.

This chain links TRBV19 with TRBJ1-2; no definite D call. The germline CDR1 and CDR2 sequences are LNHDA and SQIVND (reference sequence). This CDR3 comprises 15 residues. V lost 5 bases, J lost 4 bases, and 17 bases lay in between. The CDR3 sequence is CASSAVGLGIYGYTF. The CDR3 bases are TGTGCCAGTAGTGCCGTAGGTCTCGGCATCTATGGCTACACCTTC. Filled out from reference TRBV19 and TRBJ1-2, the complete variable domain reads DGGITQSPKYLFRKEGQNVTLSCEQNLNHDAMYWYRQDPGQGLRLIYYSQIVNDFQKGDIAEGYSVSREKKESFPLTVTSAQKNPTAFYLCASSAVGLGIYGYTFGSGTRLTVV.

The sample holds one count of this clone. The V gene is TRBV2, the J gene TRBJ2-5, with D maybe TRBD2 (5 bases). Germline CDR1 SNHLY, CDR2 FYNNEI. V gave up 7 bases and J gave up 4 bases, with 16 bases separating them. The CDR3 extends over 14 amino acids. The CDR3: CASIPGSQLETQYF. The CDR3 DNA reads TGTGCCAGCATCCCGGGGTCGCAGTTAGAGACCCAGTACTTC.

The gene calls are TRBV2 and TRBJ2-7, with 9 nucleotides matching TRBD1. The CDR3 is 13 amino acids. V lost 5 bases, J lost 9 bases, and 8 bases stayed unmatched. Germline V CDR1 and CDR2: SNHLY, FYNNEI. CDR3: CASSLGQGGGQYF. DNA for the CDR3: TGTGCCAGCAGTCTGGGACAGGGCGGCGGGCAGTACTTC.

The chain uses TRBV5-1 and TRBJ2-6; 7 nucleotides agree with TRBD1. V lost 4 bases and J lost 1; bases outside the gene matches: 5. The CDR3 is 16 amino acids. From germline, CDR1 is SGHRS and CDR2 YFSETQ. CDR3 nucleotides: TGCGCCAGCAGCCGCGACAGGGATTCTGGGGCCAACGTCCTGACTTTC. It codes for CASSRDRDSGANVLTF.

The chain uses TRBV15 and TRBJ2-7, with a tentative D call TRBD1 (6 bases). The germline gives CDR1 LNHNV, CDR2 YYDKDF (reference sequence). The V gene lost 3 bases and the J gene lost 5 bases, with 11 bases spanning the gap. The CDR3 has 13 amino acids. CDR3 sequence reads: CATSSLDRHEQYF. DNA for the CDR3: TGTGCCACCAGCAGCCTCGACAGGCACGAGCAGTACTTC.

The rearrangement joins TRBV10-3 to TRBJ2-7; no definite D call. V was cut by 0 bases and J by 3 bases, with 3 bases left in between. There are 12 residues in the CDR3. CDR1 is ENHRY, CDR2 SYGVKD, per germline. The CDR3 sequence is CAISESGYEQYF. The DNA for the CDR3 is TGTGCCATCAGTGAGTCCGGCTACGAGCAGTACTTC.

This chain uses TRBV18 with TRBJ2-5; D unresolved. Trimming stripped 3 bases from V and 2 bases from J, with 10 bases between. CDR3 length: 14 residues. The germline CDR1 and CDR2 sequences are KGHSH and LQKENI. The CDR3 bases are TGTGCCAGCTCACCTGCTGGGCTACAAGAGACCCAGTACTTC. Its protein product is CASSPAGLQETQYF.

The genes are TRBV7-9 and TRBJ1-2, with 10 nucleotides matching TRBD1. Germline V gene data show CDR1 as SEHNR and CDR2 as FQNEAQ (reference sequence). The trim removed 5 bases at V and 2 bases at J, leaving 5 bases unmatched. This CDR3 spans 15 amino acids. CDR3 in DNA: TGTGCCAGCAGCCCCCGACAGGGGGCAAACTATGGCTACACCTTC. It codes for CASSPRQGANYGYTF. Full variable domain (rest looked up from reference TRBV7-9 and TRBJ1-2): DTGVSQNPRHKITKRGQNVTFRCDPISEHNRLYWYRQTLGQGPEFLTYFQNEAQLEKSRLLSDRFSAERPKGSFSTLEIQRTEQGDSAMYLCASSPRQGANYGYTFGSGTRLTVV.

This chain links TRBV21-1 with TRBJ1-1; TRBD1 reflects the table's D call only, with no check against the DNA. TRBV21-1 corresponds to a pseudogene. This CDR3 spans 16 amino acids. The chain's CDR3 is CASSPLRTGVNTEAFF. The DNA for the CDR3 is TGTGCCAGCAGCCCCCTCCGAACAGGGGTGAACACTGAAGCTTTCTTT.

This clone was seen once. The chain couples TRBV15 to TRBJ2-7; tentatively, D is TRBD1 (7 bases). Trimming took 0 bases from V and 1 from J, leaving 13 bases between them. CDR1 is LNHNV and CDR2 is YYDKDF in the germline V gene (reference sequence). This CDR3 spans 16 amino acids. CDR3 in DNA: TGTGCCACCAGCAGAGATAAGGCGGGACAGTCCTACGAGCAGTACTTC. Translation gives CATSRDKAGQSYEQYF.

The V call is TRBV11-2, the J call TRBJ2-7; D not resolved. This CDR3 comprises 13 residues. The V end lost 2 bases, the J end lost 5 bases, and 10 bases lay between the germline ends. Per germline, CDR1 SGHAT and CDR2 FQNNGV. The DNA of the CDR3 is TGTGCCAGCAGCTTAACCACAATCCACGAGCAGTACTTC. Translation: CASSLTTIHEQYF.

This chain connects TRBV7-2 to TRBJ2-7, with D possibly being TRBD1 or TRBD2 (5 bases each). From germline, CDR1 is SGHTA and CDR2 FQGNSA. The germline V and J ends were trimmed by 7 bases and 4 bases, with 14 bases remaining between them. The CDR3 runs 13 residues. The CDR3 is CASTGTNRYEQYF. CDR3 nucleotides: TGTGCCAGCACCGGGACGAACCGGTACGAGCAGTACTTC.

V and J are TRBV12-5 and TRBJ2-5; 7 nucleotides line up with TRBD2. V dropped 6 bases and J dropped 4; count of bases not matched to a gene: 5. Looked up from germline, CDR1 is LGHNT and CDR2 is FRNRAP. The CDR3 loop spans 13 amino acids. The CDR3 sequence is CASGRGVAETQYF. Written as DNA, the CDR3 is TGTGCTAGTGGCCGGGGGGTGGCAGAGACCCAGTACTTC. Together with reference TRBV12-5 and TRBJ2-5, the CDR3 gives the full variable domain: DARVTQTPRHKVTEMGQEVTMRCQPILGHNTVFWYRQTMMQGLELLAYFRNRAPLDDSGMPKDRFSAEMPDATLATLKIQPSEPRDSAVYFCASGRGVAETQYFGPGTRLLVL.